Only one count was recorded for the clone carrying this T cell receptor beta chain. Generated by immunoSEQ multiplex PCR, the TCRdb table keeps only in-frame clones and is missing some. Here the sample spans roughly 1,800,000 clones, over 85% being singletons. V was trimmed by 10 bases and J by 1 base, leaving 10 bases between them. Germline V lookup: CDR1 SEHNR, CDR2 FQNEAQ (reference sequence). The CDR3 runs 13 residues. This sample is drawn from a study of shared clonotypes between healthy human individuals. Positively selected for CCR7, the CD45RO-negative cells used as naive CD8 cells excluded terminally differentiated effector memory CD45RA+ cells.

This sequence joins TRBV7-9 and TRBJ2-2; no reliable D call. The TCR was taken from a man between 18 and 29 years old in good health. The sample was naive CD8+ T cells sorted from blood. CDR3 sequence (DNA): TGTGCCACCCGAGTGGGGAACACCGGGGAGCTGTTTTTT. This codes for CATRVGNTGELFF. Filled out from reference TRBV7-9 and TRBJ2-2, the complete variable domain reads DTGVSQNPRHKITKRGQNVTFRCDPISEHNRLYWYRQTLGQGPEFLTYFQNEAQLEKSRLLSDRFSAERPKGSFSTLEIQRTEQGDSAMYLCATRVGNTGELFFGEGSRLTVL.